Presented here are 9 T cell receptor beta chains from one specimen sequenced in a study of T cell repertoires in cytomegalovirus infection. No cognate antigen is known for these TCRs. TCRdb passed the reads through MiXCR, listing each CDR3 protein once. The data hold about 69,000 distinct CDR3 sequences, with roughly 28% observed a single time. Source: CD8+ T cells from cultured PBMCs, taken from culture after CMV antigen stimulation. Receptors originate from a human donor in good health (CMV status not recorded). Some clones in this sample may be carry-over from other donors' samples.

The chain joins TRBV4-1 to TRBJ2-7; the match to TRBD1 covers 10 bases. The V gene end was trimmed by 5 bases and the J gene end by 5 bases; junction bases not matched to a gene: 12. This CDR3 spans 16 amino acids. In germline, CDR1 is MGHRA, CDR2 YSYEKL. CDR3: CASSSNRQGALHEQYF. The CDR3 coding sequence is TGCGCCAGCAGCTCAAACCGACAGGGGGCGCTTCACGAGCAGTACTTC.

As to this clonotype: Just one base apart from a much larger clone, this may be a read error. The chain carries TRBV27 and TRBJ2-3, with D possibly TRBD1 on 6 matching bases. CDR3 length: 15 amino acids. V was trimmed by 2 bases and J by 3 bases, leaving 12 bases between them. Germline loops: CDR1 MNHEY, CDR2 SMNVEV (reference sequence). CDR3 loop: CASSLATGWTDTQYF. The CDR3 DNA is TGTGCCAGCAGTTTAGCGACAGGATGGACAGATACGCAGTATTTT.

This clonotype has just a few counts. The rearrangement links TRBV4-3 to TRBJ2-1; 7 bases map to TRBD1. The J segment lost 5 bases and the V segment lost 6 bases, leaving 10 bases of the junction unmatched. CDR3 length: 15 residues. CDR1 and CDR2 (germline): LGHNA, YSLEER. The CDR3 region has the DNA TGCGCCAGCAGTCCATCCCTGACAGGGAACAATGAGCAGTTCTTC. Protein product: CASSPSLTGNNEQFF.

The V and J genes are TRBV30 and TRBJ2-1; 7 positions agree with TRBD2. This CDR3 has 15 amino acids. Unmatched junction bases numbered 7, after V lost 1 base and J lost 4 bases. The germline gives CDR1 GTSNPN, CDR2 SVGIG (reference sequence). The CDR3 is CAWSEAGVVYNEQFF. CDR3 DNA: TGTGCCTGGAGTGAGGCGGGGGTCGTTTACAATGAGCAGTTCTTC.

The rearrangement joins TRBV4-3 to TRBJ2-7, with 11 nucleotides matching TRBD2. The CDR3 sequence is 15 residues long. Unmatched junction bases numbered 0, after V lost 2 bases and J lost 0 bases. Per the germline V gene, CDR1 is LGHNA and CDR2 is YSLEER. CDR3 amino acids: CASSQTSGSSYEQYF. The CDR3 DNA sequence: TGCGCCAGCAGCCAAACTAGCGGGAGCTCCTACGAGCAGTACTTC.

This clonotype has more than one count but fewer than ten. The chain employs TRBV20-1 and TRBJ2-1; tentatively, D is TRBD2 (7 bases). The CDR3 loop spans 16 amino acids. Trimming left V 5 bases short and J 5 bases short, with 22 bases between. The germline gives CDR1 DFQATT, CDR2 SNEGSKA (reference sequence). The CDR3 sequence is CSAYPRWGGPHNEQFF. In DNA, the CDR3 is TGCAGTGCTTACCCAAGGTGGGGGGGGCCCCACAATGAGCAGTTCTTC.

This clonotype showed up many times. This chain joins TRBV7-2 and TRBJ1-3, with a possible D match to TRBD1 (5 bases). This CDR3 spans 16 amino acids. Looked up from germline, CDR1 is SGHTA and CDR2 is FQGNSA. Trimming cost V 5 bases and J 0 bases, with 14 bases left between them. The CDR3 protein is CASSPGRGPSGNTIYF. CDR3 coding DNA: TGTGCCAGCAGCCCAGGGCGAGGGCCCTCTGGAAACACCATATATTTT.

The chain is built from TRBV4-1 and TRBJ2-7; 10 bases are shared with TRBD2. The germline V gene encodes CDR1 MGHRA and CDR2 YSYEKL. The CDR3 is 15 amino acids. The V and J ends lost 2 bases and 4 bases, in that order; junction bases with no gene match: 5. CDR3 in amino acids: CASSQSAGGLYEQYF. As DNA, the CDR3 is TGCGCCAGCAGCCAATCAGCGGGAGGGCTGTACGAGCAGTACTTC.

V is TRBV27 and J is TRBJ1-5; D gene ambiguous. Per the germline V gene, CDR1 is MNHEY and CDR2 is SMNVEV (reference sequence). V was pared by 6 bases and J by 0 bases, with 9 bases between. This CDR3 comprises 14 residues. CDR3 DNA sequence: TGTGCCAGCAGCCAAGAATATAGCAATCAGCCCCAGCATTTT. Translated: CASSQEYSNQPQHF.